This TCR beta chain is drawn from a study of CD8+ T cells in alopecia areata. cDNA prepared by RNA extraction and subsequent reverse transcription served as the template for sequencing. Profiling relied on immunoSEQ multiplex PCR, and the TCRdb table lists in-frame clones only, not all of them. This table has fewer than 100,000 clones, 35% to 50% appearing once. Germline V gives CDR1 SEHNR, CDR2 FQNEAQ (reference sequence). V was pared by 4 bases and J by 1 base, with 11 bases between. The CDR3 is made up of 14 amino acids. The rearrangement uses TRBV7-9 and TRBJ2-7, with a tentative D call TRBD1 (6 bases). The receptor was derived from a human donor with alopecia areata. Sequenced material: CD4+ T cells sorted from blood. CDR3 region: CASSYVGGSYEQYF. In DNA, the CDR3 is TGTGCCAGCAGCTACGTAGGGGGATCCTACGAGCAGTACTTC.